This TCR beta chain was found in a study of OX40 agonist ivuxolimab in advanced cancers. Study findings and constraints: Compared with CD4+, CD8+ T cells on average had more expanded clones.

In the case of this clone: Its antigen is unknown.

This table comes from immunoSEQ multiplex PCR, and its TCRdb copy is limited to in-frame clones, with some not included. The sample holds around 19,000 clones, about 86% seen once. V was cut by 0 bases and J by 2 bases, with 11 bases left in between. The CDR3 is 15 residues long. In germline, CDR1 is SGHTA, CDR2 FQGNSA. The sample in question was CD4+ or CD8+ T cells sorted from blood, obtained in a trial of the OX40 agonist ivuxolimab. The sequence was collected from an adult with an advanced solid tumor such as melanoma, head and neck, liver or kidney cancer. The chain is built from TRBV7-2 and TRBJ2-7; D uncertain. As DNA, the CDR3 is TGTGCCAGCAGCTTAGCGACTGGGAACGCCTACGAGCAGTACTTC. This encodes CASSLATGNAYEQYF.